This T cell receptor beta chain came from a study of cytomegalovirus exposure and HLA in healthy donors. General study findings and limits: In the analysis, some V segments, TRBV6-2 and TRBV6-3 included, were excluded as indistinguishable. Usually a TCR sequence was rare, but some public TCRs were found in many donors.

A note on this clone: What it recognizes is unknown.

Germline V lookup: CDR1 MNHNY, CDR2 SVGAGI (reference sequence). The CDR3 totals 14 residues. Trimming removed 7 bases at V and 3 bases at J, with 14 bases between. PCR primers comprised 60 Vbeta and 13 Jbeta primers. Measured with immunoSEQ multiplex PCR; TCRdb has only the in-frame clones, and not every one. This sample carries 85,000 to 130,000 clones, roughly 80% of them seen once, and the ten largest clones take 1.5% to 2%. The TCR comes from a man aged 50 to 60 in good health and CMV-seronegative. The chain uses TRBV6-6 and TRBJ2-3; tentatively, D is TRBD2 (7 bases). Sequencing was done on a sample of PBMCs. In DNA, the CDR3 is TGTGCCAGCATGATGGCGGGGGCGACAGATACGCAGTATTTT. It is translated as CASMMAGATDTQYF.